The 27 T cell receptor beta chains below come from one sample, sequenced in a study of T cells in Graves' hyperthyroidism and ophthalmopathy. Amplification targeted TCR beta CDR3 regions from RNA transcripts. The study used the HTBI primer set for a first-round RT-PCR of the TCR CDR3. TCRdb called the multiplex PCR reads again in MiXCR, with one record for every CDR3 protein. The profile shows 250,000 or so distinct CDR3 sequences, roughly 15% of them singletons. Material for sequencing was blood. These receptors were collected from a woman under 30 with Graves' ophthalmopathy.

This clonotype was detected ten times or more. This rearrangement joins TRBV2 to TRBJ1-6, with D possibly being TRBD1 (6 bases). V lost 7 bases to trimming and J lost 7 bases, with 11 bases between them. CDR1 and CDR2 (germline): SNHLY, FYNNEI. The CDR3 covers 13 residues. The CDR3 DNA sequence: TGTGCCAGCATGCAGGGGCGAAATTCACCCCTCCACTTT. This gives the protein CASMQGRNSPLHF.

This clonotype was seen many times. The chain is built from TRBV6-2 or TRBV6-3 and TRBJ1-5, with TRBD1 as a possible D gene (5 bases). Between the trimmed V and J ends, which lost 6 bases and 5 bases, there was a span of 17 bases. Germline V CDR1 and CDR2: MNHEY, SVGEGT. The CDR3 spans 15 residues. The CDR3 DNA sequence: TGTGCCAGCAGCCTGGCAGGGAATTGGGATCAGCCCCAGCATTTT. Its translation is CASSLAGNWDQPQHF.

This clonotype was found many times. CDR3 coding DNA: TGTGCCAGCAACGACCCAACTCCGAACAGGCCTGAACGTGGCTACACCTTC. Translated, it gives CASNDPTPNRPERGYTF. The rearrangement uses TRBV6-2 or TRBV6-3 and TRBJ1-2; TRBD1 is a possible D gene (5 bases). V lost 7 bases, J lost 7 bases, and 28 bases lay in between. Germline V lookup: CDR1 MNHEY, CDR2 SVGEGT. There are 17 residues in the CDR3.

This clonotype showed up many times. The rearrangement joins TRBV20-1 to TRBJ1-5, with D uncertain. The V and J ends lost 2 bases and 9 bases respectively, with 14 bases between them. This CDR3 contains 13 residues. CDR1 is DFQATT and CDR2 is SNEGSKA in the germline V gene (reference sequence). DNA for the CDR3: TGCAGTGCTAGAAGGCACCCTATTTGGCCCCAGCATTTT. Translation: CSARRHPIWPQHF.

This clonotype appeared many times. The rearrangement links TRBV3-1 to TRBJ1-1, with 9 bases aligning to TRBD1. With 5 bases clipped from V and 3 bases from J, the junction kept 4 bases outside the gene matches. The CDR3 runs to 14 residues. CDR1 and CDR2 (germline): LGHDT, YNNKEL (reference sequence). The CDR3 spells CASSTQGADTEAFF. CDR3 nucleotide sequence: TGTGCCAGCAGCACACAGGGGGCGGACACTGAAGCTTTCTTT. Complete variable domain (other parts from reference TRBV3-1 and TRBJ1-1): DTAVSQTPKYLVTQMGNDKSIKCEQNLGHDTMYWYKQDSKKFLKIMFSYNNKELIINETVPNRFSPKSPDKAHLNLHINSLELGDSAVYFCASSTQGADTEAFFGQGTRLTVV.

As DNA, the CDR3 is TGTGCCAGCAGTGATTGGGCGGACGGGTACACTGAAGCTTTCTTT. Translation gives CASSDWADGYTEAFF. The V and J genes are TRBV2 and TRBJ1-1; D is undetermined. Germline V gene data show CDR1 as SNHLY and CDR2 as FYNNEI. CDR3 length equals 15 residues. Deletions cut 3 bases from V and 3 bases from J, with 14 bases between.

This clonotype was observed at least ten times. CDR3: CASSVSGETQYF. CDR3 bases: TGTGCCAGCAGCGTTAGCGGGGAGACCCAGTACTTC. The chain has TRBV5-8 and TRBJ2-5; TRBD2 matches at 7 bases. Trimming removed 4 bases from V and 5 bases from J; junction bases left unmatched: 2. This CDR3 spans 12 amino acids. The germline CDR1 and CDR2 sequences are SGHTS and YDEGEE.

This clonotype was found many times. CDR3 DNA: TGCAGTGCTAGGGGGGGAACAAGCAATCAGCCCCAGCATTTT. Protein: CSARGGTSNQPQHF. The chain uses TRBV20-1 and TRBJ1-5; D is perhaps TRBD1 (5 bases). The CDR3 runs to 14 residues. CDR1 is DFQATT and CDR2 is SNEGSKA in the germline V gene (reference sequence). The germline V and J ends were trimmed by 3 bases and 1 base, with 10 bases remaining between them.

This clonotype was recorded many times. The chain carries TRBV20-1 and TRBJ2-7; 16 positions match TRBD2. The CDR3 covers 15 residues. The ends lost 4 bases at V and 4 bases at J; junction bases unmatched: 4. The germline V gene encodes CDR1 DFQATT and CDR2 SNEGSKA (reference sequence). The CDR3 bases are TGCAGTGCTATGGGACTAGCGGGGGGGCAGTACGAGCAGTACTTC. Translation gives CSAMGLAGGQYEQYF.

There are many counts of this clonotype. In DNA form, the CDR3 reads TGTGCCAGCTCACCCCAAGGACAGGCCAGTGAAGCTTTCTTT. Its protein product is CASSPQGQASEAFF. This chain joins TRBV18 and TRBJ1-1, with 7 bases lining up with TRBD1. J was trimmed by 7 bases and V by 3 bases; bases with no gene match: 8. The CDR3 has 14 amino acids. Germline assignment: CDR1 KGHSH and CDR2 LQKENI.

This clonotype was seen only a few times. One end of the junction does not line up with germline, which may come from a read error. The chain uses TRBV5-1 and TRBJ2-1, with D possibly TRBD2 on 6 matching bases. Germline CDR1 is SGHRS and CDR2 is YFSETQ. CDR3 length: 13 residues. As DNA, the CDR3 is TGCGCCGGCAGCTTGGGACTTCGGGATGAGCAGTTCTTC. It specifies CAGSLGLRDEQFF.

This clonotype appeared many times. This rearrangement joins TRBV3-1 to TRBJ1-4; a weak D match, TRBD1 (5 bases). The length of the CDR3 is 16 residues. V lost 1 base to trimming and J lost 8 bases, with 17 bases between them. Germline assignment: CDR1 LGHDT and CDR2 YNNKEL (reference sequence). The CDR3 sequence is CASSQGYGASGEKLFF. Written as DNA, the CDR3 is TGTGCCAGCAGCCAAGGATACGGGGCCTCGGGGGAAAAACTGTTTTTT.

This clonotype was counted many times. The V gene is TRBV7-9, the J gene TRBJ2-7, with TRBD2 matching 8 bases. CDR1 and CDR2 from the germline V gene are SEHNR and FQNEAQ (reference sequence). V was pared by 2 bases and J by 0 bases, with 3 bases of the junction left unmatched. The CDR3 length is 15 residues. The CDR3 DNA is TGTGCCAGCAGCTTACAGCGGGGGAGCTCCTACGAGCAGTACTTC. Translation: CASSLQRGSSYEQYF.

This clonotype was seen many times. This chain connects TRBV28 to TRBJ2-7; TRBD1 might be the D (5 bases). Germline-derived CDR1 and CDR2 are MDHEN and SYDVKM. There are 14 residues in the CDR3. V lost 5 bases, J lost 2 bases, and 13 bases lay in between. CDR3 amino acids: CASSSRVLPYEQYF. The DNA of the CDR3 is TGTGCCAGCAGTAGCAGGGTACTACCCTACGAGCAGTACTTC. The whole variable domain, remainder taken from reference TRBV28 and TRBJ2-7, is DVKVTQSSRYLVKRTGEKVFLECVQDMDHENMFWYRQDPGLGLRLIYFSYDVKMKEKGDIPEGYSVSREKKERFSLILESASTNQTSMYLCASSSRVLPYEQYFGPGTRLTVT.

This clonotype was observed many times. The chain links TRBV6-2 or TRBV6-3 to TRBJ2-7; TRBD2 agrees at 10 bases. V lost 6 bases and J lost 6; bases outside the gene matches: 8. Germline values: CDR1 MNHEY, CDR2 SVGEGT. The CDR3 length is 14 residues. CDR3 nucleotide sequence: TGTGCCAGCAGCCCAGGACTAGCGGTGGTCGAGCAGTACTTC. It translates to CASSPGLAVVEQYF.

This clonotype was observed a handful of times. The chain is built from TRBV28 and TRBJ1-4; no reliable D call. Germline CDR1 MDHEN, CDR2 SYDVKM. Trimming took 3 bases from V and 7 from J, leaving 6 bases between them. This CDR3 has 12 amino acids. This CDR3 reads CASSFLAEKLFF. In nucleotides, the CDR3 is TGTGCCAGCAGTTTCCTCGCTGAAAAACTGTTTTTT. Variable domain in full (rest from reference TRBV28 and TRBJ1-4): DVKVTQSSRYLVKRTGEKVFLECVQDMDHENMFWYRQDPGLGLRLIYFSYDVKMKEKGDIPEGYSVSREKKERFSLILESASTNQTSMYLCASSFLAEKLFFGSGTQLSVL.

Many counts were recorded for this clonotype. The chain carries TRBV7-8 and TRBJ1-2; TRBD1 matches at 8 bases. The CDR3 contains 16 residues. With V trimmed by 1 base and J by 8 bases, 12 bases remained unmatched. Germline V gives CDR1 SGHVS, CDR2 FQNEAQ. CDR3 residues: CASSLESVRGPEGYTF. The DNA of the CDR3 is TGTGCCAGCAGCTTAGAATCGGTCAGGGGGCCAGAAGGCTACACCTTC.

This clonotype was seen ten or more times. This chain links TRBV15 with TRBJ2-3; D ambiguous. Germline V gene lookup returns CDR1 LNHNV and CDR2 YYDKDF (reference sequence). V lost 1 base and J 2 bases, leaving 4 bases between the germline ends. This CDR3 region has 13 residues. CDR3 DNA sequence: TGTGCCACCAGCAGAGGGCCCACAGATACGCAGTATTTT. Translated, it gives CATSRGPTDTQYF.

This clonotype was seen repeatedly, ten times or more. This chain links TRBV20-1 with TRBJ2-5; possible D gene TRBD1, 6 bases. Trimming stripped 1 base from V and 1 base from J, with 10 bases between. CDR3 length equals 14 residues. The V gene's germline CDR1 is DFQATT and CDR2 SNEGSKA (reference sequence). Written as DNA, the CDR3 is TGCAGTGCTAGAGCCGGACAGCCCCAAGAGACCCAGTACTTC. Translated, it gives CSARAGQPQETQYF.

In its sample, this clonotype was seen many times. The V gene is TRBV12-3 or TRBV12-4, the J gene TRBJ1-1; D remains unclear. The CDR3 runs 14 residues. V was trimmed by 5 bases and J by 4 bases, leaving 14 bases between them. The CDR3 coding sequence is TGTGCCAGCAGTCTCTTCCCAGTGGGCACTGAAGCTTTCTTT. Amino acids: CASSLFPVGTEAFF.

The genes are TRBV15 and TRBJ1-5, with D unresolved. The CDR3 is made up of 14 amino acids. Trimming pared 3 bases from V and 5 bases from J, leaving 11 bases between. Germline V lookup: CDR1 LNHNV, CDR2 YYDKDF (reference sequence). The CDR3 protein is CATSSSGYDQPQHF. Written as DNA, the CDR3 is TGTGCCACCAGCAGTTCAGGTTACGATCAGCCCCAGCATTTT.

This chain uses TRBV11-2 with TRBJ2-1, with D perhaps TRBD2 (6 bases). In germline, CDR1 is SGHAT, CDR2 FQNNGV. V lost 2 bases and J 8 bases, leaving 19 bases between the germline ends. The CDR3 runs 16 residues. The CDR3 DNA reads TGTGCCAGCAGCTTAAGGGGTCCGGGACTCCCCCATGAGCAGTTCTTC. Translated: CASSLRGPGLPHEQFF.

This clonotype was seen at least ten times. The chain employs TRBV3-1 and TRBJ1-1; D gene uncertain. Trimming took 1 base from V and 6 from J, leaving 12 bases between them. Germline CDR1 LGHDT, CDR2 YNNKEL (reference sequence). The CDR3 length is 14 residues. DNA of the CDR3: TGTGCCAGCAGCCAAGGACGGGTTAGGCCTGAAGCTTTCTTT. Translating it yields CASSQGRVRPEAFF.

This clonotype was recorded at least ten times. The chain's CDR3 is CAWSLMGATHNEQFF. The CDR3 region has the DNA TGTGCCTGGAGTTTAATGGGAGCAACCCACAATGAGCAGTTCTTC. The chain combines TRBV30 with TRBJ2-1; a weak D match, TRBD2 (5 bases). The germline gives CDR1 GTSNPN, CDR2 SVGIG (reference sequence). The ends were cut back, 2 bases at V and 5 bases at J, with 16 bases in the middle. The length of the CDR3 is 15 residues.

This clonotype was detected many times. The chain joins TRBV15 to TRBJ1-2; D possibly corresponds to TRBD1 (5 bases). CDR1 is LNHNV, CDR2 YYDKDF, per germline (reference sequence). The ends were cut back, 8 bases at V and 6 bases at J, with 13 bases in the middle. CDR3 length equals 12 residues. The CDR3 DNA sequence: TGTGCCACCGGGGGGGGGTTCCATGGCTACACCTTC. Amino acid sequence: CATGGGFHGYTF.

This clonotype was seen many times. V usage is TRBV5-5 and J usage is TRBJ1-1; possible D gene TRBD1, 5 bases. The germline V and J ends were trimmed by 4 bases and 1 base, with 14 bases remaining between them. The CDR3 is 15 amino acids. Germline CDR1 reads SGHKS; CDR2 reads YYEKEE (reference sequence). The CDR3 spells CASSPGQGKNTEAFF. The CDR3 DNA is TGTGCCAGCAGCCCCGGGCAGGGAAAGAACACTGAAGCTTTCTTT.

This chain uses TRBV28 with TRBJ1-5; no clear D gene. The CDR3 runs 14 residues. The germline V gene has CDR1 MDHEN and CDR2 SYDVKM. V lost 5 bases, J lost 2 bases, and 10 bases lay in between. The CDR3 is CASSASGRNQPQHF. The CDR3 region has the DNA TGTGCCAGCAGTGCTTCCGGACGCAATCAGCCCCAGCATTTT.